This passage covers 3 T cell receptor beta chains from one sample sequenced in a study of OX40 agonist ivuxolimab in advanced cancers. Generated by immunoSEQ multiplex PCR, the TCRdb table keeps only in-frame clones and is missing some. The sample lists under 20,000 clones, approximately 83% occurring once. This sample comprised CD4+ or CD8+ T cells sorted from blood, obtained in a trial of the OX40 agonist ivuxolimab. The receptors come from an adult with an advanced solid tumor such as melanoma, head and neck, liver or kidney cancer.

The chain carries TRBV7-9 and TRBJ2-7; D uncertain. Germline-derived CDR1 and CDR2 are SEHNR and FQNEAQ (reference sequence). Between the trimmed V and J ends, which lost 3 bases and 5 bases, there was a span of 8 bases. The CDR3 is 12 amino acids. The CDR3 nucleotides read TGTGCCAGCAGCTTCGGGCAGGACGAGCAGTACTTC. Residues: CASSFGQDEQYF.

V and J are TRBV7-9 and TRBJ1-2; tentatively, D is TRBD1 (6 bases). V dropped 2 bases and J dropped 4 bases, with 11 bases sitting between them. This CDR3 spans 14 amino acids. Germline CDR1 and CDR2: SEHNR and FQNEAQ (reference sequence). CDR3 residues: CASSLQGGVYGYTF. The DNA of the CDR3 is TGTGCCAGCAGCTTACAAGGGGGGGTCTATGGCTACACCTTC.

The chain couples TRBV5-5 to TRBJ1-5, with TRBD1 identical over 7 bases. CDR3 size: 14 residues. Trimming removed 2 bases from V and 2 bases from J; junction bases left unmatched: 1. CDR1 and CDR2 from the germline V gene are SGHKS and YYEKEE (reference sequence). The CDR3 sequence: CASSFGTGNQPQHF. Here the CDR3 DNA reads TGTGCCAGCAGCTTCGGGACAGGCAATCAGCCCCAGCATTTT.